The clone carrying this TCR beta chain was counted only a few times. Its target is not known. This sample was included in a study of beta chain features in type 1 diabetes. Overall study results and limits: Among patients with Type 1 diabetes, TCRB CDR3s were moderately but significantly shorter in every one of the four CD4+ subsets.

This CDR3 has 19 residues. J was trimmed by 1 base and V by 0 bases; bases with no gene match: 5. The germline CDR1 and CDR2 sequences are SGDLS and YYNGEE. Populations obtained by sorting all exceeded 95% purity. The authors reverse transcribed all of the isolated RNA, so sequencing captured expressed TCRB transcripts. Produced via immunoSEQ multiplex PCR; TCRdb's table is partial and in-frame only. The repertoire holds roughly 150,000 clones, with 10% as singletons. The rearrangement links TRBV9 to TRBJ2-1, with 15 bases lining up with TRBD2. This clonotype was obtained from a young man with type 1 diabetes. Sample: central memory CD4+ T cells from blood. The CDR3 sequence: CASSVAGTSGRTSYNEQFF. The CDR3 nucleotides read TGTGCCAGCAGCGTAGCCGGGACTAGCGGGAGGACATCCTACAATGAGCAGTTCTTC.